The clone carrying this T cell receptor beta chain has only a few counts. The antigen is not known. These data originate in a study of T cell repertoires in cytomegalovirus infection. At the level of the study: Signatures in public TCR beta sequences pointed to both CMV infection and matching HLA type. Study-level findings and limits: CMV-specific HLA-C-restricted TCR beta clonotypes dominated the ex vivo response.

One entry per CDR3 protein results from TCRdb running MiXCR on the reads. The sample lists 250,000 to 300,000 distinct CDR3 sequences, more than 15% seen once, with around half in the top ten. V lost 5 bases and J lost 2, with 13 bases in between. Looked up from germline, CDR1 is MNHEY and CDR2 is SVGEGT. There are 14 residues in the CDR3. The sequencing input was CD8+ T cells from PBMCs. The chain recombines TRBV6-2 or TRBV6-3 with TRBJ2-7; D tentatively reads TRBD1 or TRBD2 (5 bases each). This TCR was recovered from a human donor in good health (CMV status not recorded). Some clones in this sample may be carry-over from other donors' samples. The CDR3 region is CASSASGAPYEQYF. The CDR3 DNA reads TGTGCCAGCAGTGCATCCGGGGCCCCCTACGAGCAGTACTTC.